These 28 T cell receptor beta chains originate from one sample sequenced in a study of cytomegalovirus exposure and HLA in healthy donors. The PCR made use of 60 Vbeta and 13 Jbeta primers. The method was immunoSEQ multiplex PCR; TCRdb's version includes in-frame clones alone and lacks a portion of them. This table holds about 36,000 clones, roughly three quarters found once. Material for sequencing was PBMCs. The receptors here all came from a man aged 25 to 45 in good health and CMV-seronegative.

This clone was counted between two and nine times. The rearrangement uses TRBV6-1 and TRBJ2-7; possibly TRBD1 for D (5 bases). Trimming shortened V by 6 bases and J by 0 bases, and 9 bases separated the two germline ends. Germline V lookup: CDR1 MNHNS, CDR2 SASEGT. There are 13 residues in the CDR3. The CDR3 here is CASRLQVSYEQYF. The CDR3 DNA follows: TGTGCCAGCAGACTACAGGTCTCCTACGAGCAGTACTTC.

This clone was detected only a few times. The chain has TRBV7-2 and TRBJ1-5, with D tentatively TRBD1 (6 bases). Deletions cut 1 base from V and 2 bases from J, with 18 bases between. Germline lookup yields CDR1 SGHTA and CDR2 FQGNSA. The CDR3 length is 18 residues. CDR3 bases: TGTGCCAGCAGCTTAGTTCAGGGGATAGGCTCTGGCAATCAGCCCCAGCATTTT. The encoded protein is CASSLVQGIGSGNQPQHF.

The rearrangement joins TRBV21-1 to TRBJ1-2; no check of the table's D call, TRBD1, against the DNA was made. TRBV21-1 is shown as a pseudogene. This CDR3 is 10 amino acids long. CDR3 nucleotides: TGTGCCAGACACATGTGTGGCTACACCTTC. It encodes CARHMCGYTF.

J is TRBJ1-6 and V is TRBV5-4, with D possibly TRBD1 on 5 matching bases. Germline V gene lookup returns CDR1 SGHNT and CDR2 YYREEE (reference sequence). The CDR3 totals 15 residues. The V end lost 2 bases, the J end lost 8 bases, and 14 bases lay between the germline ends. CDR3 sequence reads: CASSFGTGRDSPLHF. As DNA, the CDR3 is TGTGCCAGCAGCTTCGGGACGGGGAGGGATTCACCCCTCCACTTT.

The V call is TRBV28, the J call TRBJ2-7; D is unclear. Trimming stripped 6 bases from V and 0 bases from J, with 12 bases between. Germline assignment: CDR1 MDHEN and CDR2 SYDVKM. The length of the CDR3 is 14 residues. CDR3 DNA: TGTGCCAGCAGCTTGACACCATCCTCCTACGAGCAGTACTTC. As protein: CASSLTPSSYEQYF. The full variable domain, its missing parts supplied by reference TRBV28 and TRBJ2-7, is DVKVTQSSRYLVKRTGEKVFLECVQDMDHENMFWYRQDPGLGLRLIYFSYDVKMKEKGDIPEGYSVSREKKERFSLILESASTNQTSMYLCASSLTPSSYEQYFGPGTRLTVT.

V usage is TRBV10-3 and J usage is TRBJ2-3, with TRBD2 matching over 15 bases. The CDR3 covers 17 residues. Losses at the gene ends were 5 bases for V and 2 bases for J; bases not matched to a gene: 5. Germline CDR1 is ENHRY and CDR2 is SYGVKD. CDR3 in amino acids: CAISRGLAGGNTDTQYF. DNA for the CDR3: TGTGCCATCAGTAGGGGACTAGCGGGAGGAAACACAGATACGCAGTATTTT.

Here the CDR3 reads CASSLRQVNSNQPQHF. CDR3 in DNA: TGTGCCAGCAGTCTCCGACAGGTTAATAGCAATCAGCCCCAGCATTTT. The rearrangement uses TRBV6-6 and TRBJ1-5; TRBD1 is a possible D gene (6 bases). The CDR3 runs to 16 residues. With 5 bases removed from V and 0 bases from J, the gap between germline ends came to 14 bases. Germline V CDR1 and CDR2: MNHNY, SVGAGI (reference sequence).

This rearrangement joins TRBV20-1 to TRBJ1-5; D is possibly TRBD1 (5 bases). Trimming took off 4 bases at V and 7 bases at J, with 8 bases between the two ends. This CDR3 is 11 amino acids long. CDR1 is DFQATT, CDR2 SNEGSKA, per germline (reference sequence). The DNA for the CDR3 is TGCAGTGCTACTCAGGGACAGCCCCAGCATTTT. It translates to CSATQGQPQHF.

CDR3: CASTRVGSPLHF. The CDR3 nucleotides read TGTGCCAGCACCAGGGTAGGCTCACCCCTCCACTTT. The chain is built from TRBV25-1 and TRBJ1-6, with D perhaps matching TRBD1 (5 bases). The CDR3 is 12 residues long. The V gene's germline CDR1 is MGHDK and CDR2 SYGVNS. The V end was cut by 7 bases, the J end by 10 bases, with 11 bases between. Supplemented by reference TRBV25-1 and TRBJ1-6, the full variable domain reads EADIYQTPRYLVIGTGKKITLECSQTMGHDKMYWYQQDPGMELHLIHYSYGVNSTEKGDLSSESTVSRIRTEHFPLTLESARPSHTSQYLCASTRVGSPLHFGNGTRLTVT.

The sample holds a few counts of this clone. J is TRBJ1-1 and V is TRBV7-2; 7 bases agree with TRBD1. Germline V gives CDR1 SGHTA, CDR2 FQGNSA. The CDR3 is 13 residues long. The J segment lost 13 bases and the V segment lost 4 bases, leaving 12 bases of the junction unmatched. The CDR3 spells CASSSQGGSEVFF. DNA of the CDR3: TGTGCCAGCAGCTCCCAGGGGGGCTCTGAGGTTTTCTTT. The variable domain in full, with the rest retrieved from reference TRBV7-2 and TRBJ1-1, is GAGVSQSPSNKVTEKGKDVELRCDPISGHTALYWYRQSLGQGLEFLIYFQGNSAPDKSGLPSDRFSAERTGGSVSTLTIQRTQQEDSAVYLCASSSQGGSEVFFGQGTRLTVV.

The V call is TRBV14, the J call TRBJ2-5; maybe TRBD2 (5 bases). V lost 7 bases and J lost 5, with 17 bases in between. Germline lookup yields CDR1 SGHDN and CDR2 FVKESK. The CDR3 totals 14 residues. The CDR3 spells CASNRPGYGETQYF. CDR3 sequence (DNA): TGTGCCAGCAATCGCCCGGGGTATGGTGAGACCCAGTACTTC.

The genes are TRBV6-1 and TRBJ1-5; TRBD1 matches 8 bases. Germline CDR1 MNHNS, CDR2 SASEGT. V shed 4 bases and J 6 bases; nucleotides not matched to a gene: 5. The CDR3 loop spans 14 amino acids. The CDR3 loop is CASSGPGQAQPQHF. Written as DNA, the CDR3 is TGTGCCAGCAGTGGACCGGGACAGGCTCAGCCCCAGCATTTT.

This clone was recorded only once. CDR3 protein: CASSYRDRGGYGYTF. DNA for the CDR3: TGTGCCAGCAGTTACAGGGACAGGGGCGGATATGGCTACACCTTC. The chain uses TRBV6-5 and TRBJ1-2; 10 nucleotides line up with TRBD1. Germline V gives CDR1 MNHEY, CDR2 SVGAGI. The V gene end was trimmed by 2 bases and the J gene end by 5 bases; junction bases not matched to a gene: 5. The CDR3 totals 15 residues.

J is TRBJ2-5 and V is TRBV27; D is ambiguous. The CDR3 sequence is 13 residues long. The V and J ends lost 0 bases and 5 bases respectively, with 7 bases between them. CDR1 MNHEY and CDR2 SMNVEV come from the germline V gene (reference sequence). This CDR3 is CASSLSGHETQYF. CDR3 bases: TGTGCCAGCAGTTTATCTGGGCATGAGACCCAGTACTTC.

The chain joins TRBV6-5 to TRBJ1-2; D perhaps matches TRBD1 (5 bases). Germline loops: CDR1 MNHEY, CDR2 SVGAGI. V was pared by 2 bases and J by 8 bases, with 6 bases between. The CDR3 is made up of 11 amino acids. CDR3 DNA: TGTGCCAGCAGTTACCAGGGCGGCTACACCTTC. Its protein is CASSYQGGYTF.

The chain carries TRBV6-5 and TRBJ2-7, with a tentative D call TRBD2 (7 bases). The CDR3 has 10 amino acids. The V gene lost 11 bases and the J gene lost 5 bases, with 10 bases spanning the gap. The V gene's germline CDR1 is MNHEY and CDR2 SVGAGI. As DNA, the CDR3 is TGTGCCCACGGGGGGCACGAGCAGTACTTC. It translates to CAHGGHEQYF.

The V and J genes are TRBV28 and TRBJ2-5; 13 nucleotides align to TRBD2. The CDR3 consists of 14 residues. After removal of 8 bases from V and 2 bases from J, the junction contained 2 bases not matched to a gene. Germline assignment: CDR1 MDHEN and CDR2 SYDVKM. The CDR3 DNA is TGTGCCAGCGGGACTAGCGGGGCACAAGAGACCCAGTACTTC. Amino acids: CASGTSGAQETQYF.

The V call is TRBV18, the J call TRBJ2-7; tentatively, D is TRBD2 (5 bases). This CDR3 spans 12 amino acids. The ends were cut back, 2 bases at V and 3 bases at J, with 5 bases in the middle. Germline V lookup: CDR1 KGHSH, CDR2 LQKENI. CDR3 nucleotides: TGTGCCAGCTCACCAGGACTCTACGAGCAGTACTTC. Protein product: CASSPGLYEQYF.

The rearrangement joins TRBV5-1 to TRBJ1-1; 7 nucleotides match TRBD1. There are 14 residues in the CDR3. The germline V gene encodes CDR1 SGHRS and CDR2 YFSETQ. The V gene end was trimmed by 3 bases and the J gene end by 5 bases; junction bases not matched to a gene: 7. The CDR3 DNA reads TGCGCCAGCAGCTCGTACAGGGGAGAGACTGAAGCTTTCTTT. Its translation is CASSSYRGETEAFF.

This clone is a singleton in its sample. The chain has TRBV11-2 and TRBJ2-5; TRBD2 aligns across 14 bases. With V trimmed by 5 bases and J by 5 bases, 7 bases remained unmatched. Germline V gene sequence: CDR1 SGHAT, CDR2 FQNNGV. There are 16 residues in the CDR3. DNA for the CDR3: TGTGCCAGCAGCATTCGACTAGCGGGAGGGCTGGAGACCCAGTACTTC. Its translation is CASSIRLAGGLETQYF. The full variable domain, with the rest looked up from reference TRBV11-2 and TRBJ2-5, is EAGVAQSPRYKIIEKRQSVAFWCNPISGHATLYWYQQILGQGPKLLIQFQNNGVVDDSQLPKDRFSAERLKGVDSTLKIQPAKLEDSAVYLCASSIRLAGGLETQYFGPGTRLLVL.

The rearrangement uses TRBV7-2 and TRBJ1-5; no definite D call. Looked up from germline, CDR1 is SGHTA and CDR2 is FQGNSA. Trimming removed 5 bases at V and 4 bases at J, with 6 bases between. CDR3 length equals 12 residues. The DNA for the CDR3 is TGTGCCAGCAGCCCGGGTAATCAGCCCCAGCATTTT. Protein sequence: CASSPGNQPQHF.

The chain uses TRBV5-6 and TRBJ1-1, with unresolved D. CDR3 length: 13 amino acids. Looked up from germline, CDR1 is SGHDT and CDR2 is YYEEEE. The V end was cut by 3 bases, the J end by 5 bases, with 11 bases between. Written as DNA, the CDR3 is TGTGCCAGCAGCTCCTTGGCTCGAACTGAAGCTTTCTTT. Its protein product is CASSSLARTEAFF.

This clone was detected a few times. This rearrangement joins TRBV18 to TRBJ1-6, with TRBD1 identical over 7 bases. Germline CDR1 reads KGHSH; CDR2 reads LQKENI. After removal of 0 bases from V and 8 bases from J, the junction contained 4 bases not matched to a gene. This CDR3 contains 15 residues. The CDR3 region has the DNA TGTGCCAGCTCACCACCAGGCAGGGGGGATTCACCCCTCCACTTT. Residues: CASSPPGRGDSPLHF.

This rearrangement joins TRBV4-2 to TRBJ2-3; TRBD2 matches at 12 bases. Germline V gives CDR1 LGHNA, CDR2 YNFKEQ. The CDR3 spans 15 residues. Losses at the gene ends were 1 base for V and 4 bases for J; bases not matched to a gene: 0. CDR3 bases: TGTGCCAGCAGCCAAGCTAGCGGGGGGGCAGATACGCAGTATTTT. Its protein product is CASSQASGGADTQYF.

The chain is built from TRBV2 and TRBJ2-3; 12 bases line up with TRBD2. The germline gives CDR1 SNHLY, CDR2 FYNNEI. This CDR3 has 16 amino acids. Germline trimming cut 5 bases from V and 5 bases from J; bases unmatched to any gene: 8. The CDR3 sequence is CASSPLAGGPEDTQYF. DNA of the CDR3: TGTGCCAGCAGTCCCCTAGCGGGAGGGCCGGAAGATACGCAGTATTTT.

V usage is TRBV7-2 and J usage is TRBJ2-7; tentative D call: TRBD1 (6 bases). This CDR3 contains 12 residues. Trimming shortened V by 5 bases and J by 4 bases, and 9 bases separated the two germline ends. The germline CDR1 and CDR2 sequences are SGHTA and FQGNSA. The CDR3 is CASSRTVYEQYF. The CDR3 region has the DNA TGTGCCAGCAGCCGGACAGTTTACGAGCAGTACTTC. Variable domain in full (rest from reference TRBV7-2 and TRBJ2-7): GAGVSQSPSNKVTEKGKDVELRCDPISGHTALYWYRQSLGQGLEFLIYFQGNSAPDKSGLPSDRFSAERTGGSVSTLTIQRTQQEDSAVYLCASSRTVYEQYFGPGTRLTVT.

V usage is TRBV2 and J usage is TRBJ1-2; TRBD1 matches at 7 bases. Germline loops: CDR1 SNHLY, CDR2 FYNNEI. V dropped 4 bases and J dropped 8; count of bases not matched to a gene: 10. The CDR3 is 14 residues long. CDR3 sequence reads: CASSGQGEMGGYTF. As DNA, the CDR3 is TGTGCCAGCAGTGGCCAGGGGGAGATGGGGGGCTACACCTTC.

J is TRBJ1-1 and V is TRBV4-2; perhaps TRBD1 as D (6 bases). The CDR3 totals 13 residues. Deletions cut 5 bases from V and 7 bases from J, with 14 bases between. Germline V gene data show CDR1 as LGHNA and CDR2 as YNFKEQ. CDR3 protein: CASSYKEGGEAFF. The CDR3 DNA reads TGTGCCAGCAGCTACAAGGAAGGGGGTGAAGCTTTCTTT.